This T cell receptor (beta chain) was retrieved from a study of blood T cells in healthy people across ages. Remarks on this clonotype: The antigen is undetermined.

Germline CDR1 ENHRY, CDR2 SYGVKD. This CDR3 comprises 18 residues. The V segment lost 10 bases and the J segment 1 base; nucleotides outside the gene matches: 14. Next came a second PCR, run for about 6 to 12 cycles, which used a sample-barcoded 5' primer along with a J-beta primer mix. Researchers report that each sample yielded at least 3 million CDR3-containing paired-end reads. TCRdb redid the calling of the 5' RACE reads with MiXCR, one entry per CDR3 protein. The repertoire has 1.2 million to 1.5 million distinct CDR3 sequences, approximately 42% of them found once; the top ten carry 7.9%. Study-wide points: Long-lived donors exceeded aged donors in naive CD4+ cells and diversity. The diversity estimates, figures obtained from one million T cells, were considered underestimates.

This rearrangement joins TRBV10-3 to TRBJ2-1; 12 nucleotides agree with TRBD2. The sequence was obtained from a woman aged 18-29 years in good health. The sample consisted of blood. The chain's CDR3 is CATKSATSGSNSYNEQFF. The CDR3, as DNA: TGTGCCACCAAGTCAGCGACTAGCGGGAGTAATTCCTACAATGAGCAGTTCTTC.